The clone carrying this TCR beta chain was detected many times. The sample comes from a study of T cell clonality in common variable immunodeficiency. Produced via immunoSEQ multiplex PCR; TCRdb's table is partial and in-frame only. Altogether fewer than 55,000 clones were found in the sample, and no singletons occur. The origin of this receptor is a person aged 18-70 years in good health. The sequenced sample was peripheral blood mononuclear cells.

CDR3 DNA (partial): TGTGCCAGTAGTATGAACGCAGTTACG. It encodes CASSMNAVT. The CDR3 reads in full as CASSMNAVTQYF. This chain uses TRBV19 with TRBJ2-3; no clear D gene. Sequencing ends 3 residues short of the CDR3 end; the germline J gene provides the rest. The V end was cut by 3 bases, the J end by 8 bases, with 9 bases between. Looked up from germline, CDR1 is LNHDA and CDR2 is SQIVND (reference sequence). The CDR3 spans 12 residues.